Listed here is a single T cell receptor (beta chain). Its target is not known. These data originate in a study of T cells expressing NK-cell markers. Overall study: Seven of the eight sequenced donors were classified as HCMV-seropositive, and one was classified as seronegative. Study findings and constraints: Dominant NKG2C+ clonotypes accounted for 1.0-7.0% of CD8+ T cells in 5 to 7 donors. Expanded NKG2C+ T cell clones had unclear HCMV specificity.

This CDR3 has 14 amino acids. Germline CDR1 and CDR2: DFQATT and SNEGSKA (reference sequence). What made the TCR beta cDNA was 5'RACE template switching with UMIs. One entry per CDR3 protein, without DNA, is what TCRdb gives after re-calling the 5' RACE reads. Here the sample table reports over 250,000 distinct CDR3 sequences. The sequence came from a woman between 18 and 75 years old in good health. The J gene is TRBJ1-1, the V gene TRBV20-1. The sample comprised blood T cells: a sorted CD56 or NKG2C T cell subset, CD4+ or CD8+ T cells, or bulk PBMC T cells (not recorded which). CDR3 sequence: CSADQPTWDTEAFF.